Listed here are 22 T cell receptor beta chains from one sample, sequenced in a study of shared clonotypes between healthy human individuals. Method: immunoSEQ multiplex PCR; TCRdb's copy keeps in-frame clones and lacks some. The sample lists roughly 320,000 clones; around 87% were seen once. The sequenced material came from memory CD8+ T cells sorted from blood. As to subset: CD45RO+ cells pooled with CCR7-negative TemRA cells. Receptors were obtained from a man between 18 and 35 years old in good health.

J is TRBJ2-2 and V is TRBV10-1, with 7 bases that match TRBD1. The CDR3 is 15 amino acids. The junction had 1 base not matched to a gene; V was cut back by 0 bases and J by 3 bases. Germline lookup yields CDR1 WNHNN and CDR2 SYGVQD (reference sequence). CDR3 protein: CASSESTGYTGELFF. The CDR3 nucleotides read TGCGCCAGCAGTGAGTCGACAGGGTACACCGGGGAGCTGTTTTTT.

This clone was detected only once. The V call is TRBV7-2, the J call TRBJ2-7; maybe TRBD2 (5 bases). This CDR3 comprises 13 residues. Germline-derived CDR1 and CDR2 are SGHTA and FQGNSA. The V end was cut by 5 bases, the J end by 4 bases, with 12 bases between. The CDR3 protein is CASSKKRGYEQYF. The CDR3 DNA follows: TGTGCCAGCAGCAAGAAACGGGGATACGAGCAGTACTTC. Using reference TRBV7-2 and TRBJ2-7 for the parts outside the CDR3, the full variable domain is GAGVSQSPSNKVTEKGKDVELRCDPISGHTALYWYRQSLGQGLEFLIYFQGNSAPDKSGLPSDRFSAERTGGSVSTLTIQRTQQEDSAVYLCASSKKRGYEQYFGPGTRLTVT.

With respect to this clone: The sample carries other DNA sequences with the same CDR3. V gene TRBV7-9 combines with J gene TRBJ2-5; D gene uncertain. The J call may not be correct, given that the DNA end is closer to TRBJ2-7. Germline V gives CDR1 SEHNR, CDR2 FQNEAQ (reference sequence). The length of the CDR3 is 12 residues. CDR3 sequence reads: CASSLGVYEQYF. The DNA of the CDR3 is TGTGCCAGCAGCTTAGGAGTTTACGAGCAGTACTTC.

This clone appeared many times. This chain uses TRBV7-8 with TRBJ2-7, with D maybe TRBD2 (5 bases). V was shortened by 6 bases and J by 2 bases, with 11 bases between the two germline ends. CDR1 is SGHVS and CDR2 is FQNEAQ in the germline V gene. The CDR3 spans 13 residues. The CDR3: CASSVGLTYEQYF. The CDR3 bases are TGTGCCAGCAGTGTCGGACTGACCTACGAGCAGTACTTC. The full variable domain, its missing parts supplied by reference TRBV7-8 and TRBJ2-7, is GAGVSQSPRYKVAKRGQDVALRCDPISGHVSLFWYQQALGQGPEFLTYFQNEAQLDKSGLPSDRFFAERPEGSVSTLKIQRTQQEDSAVYLCASSVGLTYEQYFGPGTRLTVT.

The J gene is TRBJ2-7, the V gene TRBV4-3, with D uncertain. From germline, CDR1 is LGHNA and CDR2 YSLEER. Trimming took 2 bases from V and 3 from J, leaving 8 bases between them. The CDR3 runs to 13 residues. CDR3 nucleotides: TGCGCCAGCAGCCAATACCGCAACTACGAGCAGTACTTC. Translated, it gives CASSQYRNYEQYF.

The V and J genes are TRBV4-2 and TRBJ2-5, with 7 bases matching TRBD1. J lost 1 base, V lost 0 bases, and 8 bases had no gene match. This CDR3 is 17 amino acids long. Per germline, CDR1 LGHNA and CDR2 YNFKEQ. CDR3 DNA sequence: TGTGCCAGCAGCCAAGACCCCCCGACAGGGCTCCAAGAGACCCAGTACTTC. Translating it yields CASSQDPPTGLQETQYF.

The genes are TRBV12-5 and TRBJ2-3; D possibly corresponds to TRBD2 (5 bases). The V gene lost 5 bases and the J gene lost 4 bases, with 13 bases spanning the gap. This CDR3 is 14 amino acids long. CDR1 and CDR2 from the germline V gene are LGHNT and FRNRAP. The CDR3 DNA reads TGTGCTAGTGGTGCCGACTATGTCTCAGATACGCAGTATTTT. Encoded protein: CASGADYVSDTQYF.

This clone has a handful of counts. The rearrangement uses TRBV13 and TRBJ2-1, with D perhaps matching TRBD2 (6 bases). This CDR3 has 16 residues. V was cut by 0 bases and J by 0 bases, with 9 bases left in between. From germline, CDR1 is PRHDT and CDR2 FYEKMQ (reference sequence). The CDR3 DNA is TGTGCCAGCAGCTTAGGCGCGGGAAGCTCCTACAATGAGCAGTTCTTC. As protein: CASSLGAGSSYNEQFF.

The chain carries TRBV5-8 and TRBJ1-4; 7 bases line up with TRBD1. Germline CDR1 reads SGHTS; CDR2 reads YDEGEE. This CDR3 region has 16 residues. The J segment lost 4 bases and the V segment lost 4 bases, leaving 10 bases of the junction unmatched. CDR3 in amino acids: CASSPGTAVHNEKLFF. DNA of the CDR3: TGTGCCAGCAGCCCTGGGACAGCGGTCCATAATGAAAAACTGTTTTTT.

The V call is TRBV4-1, the J call TRBJ1-1; D not certain. V dropped 3 bases and J dropped 3 bases, with 14 bases sitting between them. Looked up from germline, CDR1 is MGHRA and CDR2 is YSYEKL. CDR3 length equals 15 residues. The CDR3 loop reads CASSHLGPGYTEAFF. The DNA for the CDR3 is TGCGCCAGCAGCCATCTCGGACCCGGGTACACTGAAGCTTTCTTT.

This clone has only one observation. The chain is built from TRBV9 and TRBJ1-2; 9 bases match TRBD1. The V gene's germline CDR1 is SGDLS and CDR2 YYNGEE. This CDR3 has 14 residues. Unmatched junction bases numbered 7, after V lost 3 bases and J lost 7 bases. The CDR3 region is CASSGLQGAGGYTF. CDR3 nucleotide sequence: TGTGCCAGCAGCGGCTTACAGGGGGCAGGTGGCTACACCTTC.

This clone appeared once. This chain connects TRBV13 to TRBJ1-4; TRBD1 might be the D (6 bases). The V end lost 5 bases, the J end lost 6 bases, and 16 bases lay between the germline ends. Germline CDR1 is PRHDT and CDR2 is FYEKMQ (reference sequence). This CDR3 has 15 amino acids. The DNA for the CDR3 is TGTGCCAGCAGCCCCCGCTCGGGGGCGGATGAAAAACTGTTTTTT. Translating it yields CASSPRSGADEKLFF. Drawing the rest from reference TRBV13 and TRBJ1-4, the complete variable domain is AAGVIQSPRHLIKEKRETATLKCYPIPRHDTVYWYQQGPGQDPQFLISFYEKMQSDKGSIPDRFSAQQFSDYHSELNMSSLELGDSALYFCASSPRSGADEKLFFGSGTQLSVL.

The genes are TRBV14 and TRBJ1-6, with D possibly matching TRBD1 (5 bases). Germline V gives CDR1 SGHDN, CDR2 FVKESK. The V end lost 2 bases, the J end lost 7 bases, and 12 bases lay between the germline ends. This CDR3 has 15 amino acids. The CDR3 protein is CASSQFRRQNSPLHF. In DNA form, the CDR3 reads TGTGCCAGCAGCCAATTCCGCCGACAGAATTCACCCCTCCACTTT.

CDR3 loop: CASSEAPGGGGEQYF. CDR3 nucleotides: TGTGCCAGCAGTGAAGCGCCCGGGGGAGGCGGCGAGCAGTACTTC. The V and J genes are TRBV6-1 and TRBJ2-7; D possibly corresponds to TRBD2 (6 bases). Germline CDR1 MNHNS, CDR2 SASEGT. The CDR3 totals 15 residues. V was cut by 0 bases and J by 6 bases, with 15 bases left in between.

This clone has more than one count but fewer than ten. The chain uses TRBV15 and TRBJ2-3, with 10 bases identical to TRBD1. Germline CDR1 LNHNV, CDR2 YYDKDF (reference sequence). The CDR3 sequence is 15 residues long. Unmatched junction bases numbered 2, after V lost 3 bases and J lost 2 bases. The CDR3 protein is CATSRGQGLTDTQYF. The DNA for the CDR3 is TGTGCCACCAGCAGGGGACAGGGGCTCACAGATACGCAGTATTTT. The whole variable domain, filled in from reference TRBV15 and TRBJ2-3, reads DAMVIQNPRYQVTQFGKPVTLSCSQTLNHNVMYWYQQKSSQAPKLLFHYYDKDFNNEADTPDNFQSRRPNTSFCFLDIRSPGLGDTAMYLCATSRGQGLTDTQYFGPGTRLTVL.

This sequence joins TRBV15 and TRBJ1-2; 8 nucleotides agree with TRBD1. Trimming cost V 0 bases and J 3 bases; bases outside gene matches: 6. CDR1 and CDR2 from the germline V gene are LNHNV and YYDKDF (reference sequence). The CDR3 contains 16 residues. The CDR3 sequence: CATSRDGQGGDYGYTF. The CDR3 DNA is TGTGCCACCAGCAGAGACGGACAGGGAGGGGACTATGGCTACACCTTC.

The chain carries TRBV9 and TRBJ2-7; the D is unclear. CDR1 is SGDLS and CDR2 is YYNGEE in the germline V gene. The CDR3 is made up of 12 amino acids. Trimming removed 0 bases from V and 5 bases from J, with 6 bases in between. CDR3 region: CASSVDDNEQYF. CDR3 nucleotide sequence: TGTGCCAGCAGCGTAGATGACAACGAGCAGTACTTC.

V and J are TRBV27 and TRBJ1-2; D unclear. The CDR3 spans 13 residues. Trimming removed 0 bases from V and 4 bases from J, with 6 bases in between. Per germline, CDR1 MNHEY and CDR2 SMNVEV (reference sequence). CDR3 sequence: CASSLSGSYGYTF. Written as DNA, the CDR3 is TGTGCCAGCAGTTTATCGGGTAGCTATGGCTACACCTTC.

This clone was counted once. The same CDR3 also results from other DNA sequences found in this sample. In nucleotides, the CDR3 is TGTGCCAGCAGCTTAGCTGGTAGCTCCTACGAGCAGTACTTC. Encoded protein: CASSLAGSSYEQYF. This chain links TRBV11-2 with TRBJ2-7; D unclear. The CDR3 has 14 amino acids. The V end lost 1 base, the J end lost 0 bases, and 7 bases lay between the germline ends. The germline gives CDR1 SGHAT, CDR2 FQNNGV.

This clone was seen a single time. The V call is TRBV27, the J call TRBJ2-1, with D possibly called TRBD1 or TRBD2 (5 bases each). V lost 5 bases to trimming and J lost 3 bases, with 14 bases between them. CDR3 length: 15 residues. Germline V gene lookup returns CDR1 MNHEY and CDR2 SMNVEV (reference sequence). For the CDR3, the DNA is TGTGCCAGCAGTCTCGGGACCCCCGACTACAATGAGCAGTTCTTC. Translation gives CASSLGTPDYNEQFF.

The chain is built from TRBV28 and TRBJ1-5, with a tentative D call TRBD1 (5 bases). The CDR3 runs to 14 residues. Trimming cost V 2 bases and J 5 bases, with 10 bases left between them. Germline lookup yields CDR1 MDHEN and CDR2 SYDVKM. In nucleotides, the CDR3 is TGTGCCAGCAGTTTACTTACAGGCCATCAGCCCCAGCATTTT. The encoded protein is CASSLLTGHQPQHF.

This rearrangement joins TRBV30 to TRBJ2-7, with 7 bases matching TRBD1. Germline V lookup: CDR1 GTSNPN, CDR2 SVGIG (reference sequence). The J segment lost 3 bases and the V segment lost 2 bases, leaving 4 bases of the junction unmatched. The CDR3 runs 13 residues. The CDR3 nucleotides read TGTGCCTGGAGTCGGACAGGCAACTACGAGCAGTACTTC. Protein product: CAWSRTGNYEQYF. The full variable domain, its missing parts supplied by reference TRBV30 and TRBJ2-7, is SQTIHQWPATLVQPVGSPLSLECTVEGTSNPNLYWYRQAAGRGLQLLFYSVGIGQISSEVPQNLSASRPQDRQFILSSKKLLLSDSGFYLCAWSRTGNYEQYFGPGTRLTVT.